These 16 T cell receptor beta chains were sequenced from one sample in a study of blood T cell repertoires in COVID-19 (TCRdb year 2020). Libraries were made using the immunoSEQ multiplex PCR assay. This immuneACCESS table, as held by TCRdb, lists in-frame sequences with V and J called but not all clones. Of the missing ones, under half trace to an unresolved V gene in checked studies; the others have no known cause. This sample lists around 69,000 clones; roughly 85% were detected once. Of the sample, 20% to 25% is held by the ten largest clones. The sample consisted of peripheral blood. These receptors originate from a man aged 50 or older with acute or convalescent COVID-19.

V is TRBV5-8 and J is TRBJ2-5; no clear D gene. The CDR3 has 13 amino acids. V gave up 2 bases and J gave up 4 bases, with 9 bases separating them. Germline V gives CDR1 SGHTS, CDR2 YDEGEE. Written as DNA, the CDR3 is TGTGCCAGCAGCTTCTTGATGGCAGAGACCCAGTACTTC. Translating gives CASSFLMAETQYF.

CDR3 residues: CASSTQGHRNYGYTF. The DNA of the CDR3 is TGTGCCAGTAGTACCCAGGGTCATCGTAACTATGGCTACACCTTC. The chain couples TRBV19 to TRBJ1-2, with D maybe TRBD1 (5 bases). Germline CDR1 LNHDA, CDR2 SQIVND (reference sequence). V was trimmed by 4 bases and J by 1 base, leaving 13 bases between them. The CDR3 length is 15 residues. Combining the CDR3 with reference TRBV19 and TRBJ1-2 gives the whole variable domain DGGITQSPKYLFRKEGQNVTLSCEQNLNHDAMYWYRQDPGQGLRLIYYSQIVNDFQKGDIAEGYSVSREKKESFPLTVTSAQKNPTAFYLCASSTQGHRNYGYTFGSGTRLTVV.

The chain uses TRBV21-1 and TRBJ1-1; the listed D gene, TRBD1, was not tested against the DNA. TRBV21-1 is an annotated pseudogene. This CDR3 is built from 15 residues. CDR3 in amino acids: CASSKEGPDTREAFF. CDR3 nucleotide sequence: TGTGCCAGCAGCAAAGAGGGGCCGGACACGAGAGAAGCTTTCTTT.

The rearrangement uses TRBV2 and TRBJ1-5; weak D call: TRBD1 (5 bases). The CDR3 totals 15 residues. Germline CDR1 is SNHLY and CDR2 is FYNNEI. Trimming took 4 bases from V and 0 from J, leaving 10 bases between them. The CDR3 is CASSVGGGSNQPQHF. In DNA form, the CDR3 reads TGTGCCAGCAGTGTGGGGGGTGGTAGCAATCAGCCCCAGCATTTT.

The gene calls are TRBV10-3 and TRBJ2-7; 9 nucleotides agree with TRBD2. V was clipped by 6 bases and J by 4 bases; unmatched bases: 4. The CDR3 sequence is 13 residues long. Germline-derived CDR1 and CDR2 are ENHRY and SYGVKD. CDR3 coding DNA: TGTGCCATCAGCGCGACTAGCGGATACGAGCAGTACTTC. Its protein product is CAISATSGYEQYF.

Note on this clone: At one boundary the junction diverges from the germline segment, which might be a read error. This chain links TRBV4-1 with TRBJ2-2; D is possibly TRBD1 (6 bases). This CDR3 is built from 17 residues. CDR1 and CDR2 (germline): MGHRA, YSYEKL. The CDR3: CASSPTIHWQGPGELFF. Written as DNA, the CDR3 is TGCGCCAGCAGCCCCACTATCCATTGGCAGGGGCCCGGTGAGCTGTTTTTT.

This clone was seen a single time. The chain employs TRBV19 and TRBJ2-2; TRBD2 aligns across 8 bases. The CDR3 totals 15 residues. The V and J ends lost 7 bases and 5 bases, in that order; junction bases with no gene match: 9. The germline V gene encodes CDR1 LNHDA and CDR2 SQIVND (reference sequence). The CDR3 DNA follows: TGTGCCAGTATCCCCGGGGGGGGCGGTACCGGGGAGCTGTTTTTT. Translating gives CASIPGGGGTGELFF.

This chain joins TRBV5-1 and TRBJ2-4; 9 bases agree with TRBD1. Trimming removed 3 bases from V and 0 bases from J; junction bases left unmatched: 4. Germline V CDR1 and CDR2: SGHRS, YFSETQ. CDR3 length equals 16 residues. As DNA, the CDR3 is TGCGCCAGCAGCTGGACAGGGGATTTAGCCAAAAACATTCAGTACTTC. It yields the protein CASSWTGDLAKNIQYF.

This clone was observed a single time. J is TRBJ2-1 and V is TRBV29-1; TRBD1 agrees at 8 bases. Germline trimming cut 6 bases from V and 0 bases from J; bases unmatched to any gene: 7. Looked up from germline, CDR1 is SQVTM and CDR2 is ANQGSEA. The CDR3 runs to 15 residues. In DNA, the CDR3 is TGCAGCGTCGCGGACAGGGATAGCTCCTACAATGAGCAGTTCTTC. This encodes CSVADRDSSYNEQFF.

The CDR3 DNA follows: TGTGCCAGCAGTGACTCTATTGGGGGGATACACTACGAGCAGTACGTC. Protein sequence: CASSDSIGGIHYEQYV. The chain recombines TRBV6-4 with TRBJ2-7, with a weak D call TRBD2 (6 bases). The ends were cut back, 0 bases at V and 3 bases at J, with 15 bases in the middle. The CDR3 runs 16 residues. Germline CDR1 reads MRHNA; CDR2 reads SNTAGT.

This clone was seen once. V gene TRBV3-1 (or the pseudogene TRBV3-2) combines with J gene TRBJ1-2, with D maybe TRBD1 (5 bases). The CDR3 is 14 residues long. Germline CDR1 LGHDT, CDR2 YNNKEL (reference sequence). Trimming pared 3 bases from V and 1 base from J, leaving 9 bases between. The DNA of the CDR3 is TGTGCCAGCAGCCATCGGGGGGATAACTATGGCTACACCTTC. Protein sequence: CASSHRGDNYGYTF.

The chain joins TRBV2 to TRBJ2-3, with 8 bases aligning to TRBD1. Germline-derived CDR1 and CDR2 are SNHLY and FYNNEI. There are 14 residues in the CDR3. The V and J ends lost 9 bases and 11 bases, in that order; junction bases with no gene match: 16. Written as DNA, the CDR3 is TGTGCCAGACCAGAAAATGACAGGGGCCGCATGCAGTATTTT. Its translation: CARPENDRGRMQYF.

Written as DNA, the CDR3 is TGTGCCAGCAGGCGGGGGGACGGAGATACGCAGTATTTT. Amino acids: CASRRGDGDTQYF. J is TRBJ2-3 and V is TRBV7-3, with TRBD2 matching over 8 bases. Germline trimming cut 6 bases from V and 5 bases from J; bases unmatched to any gene: 4. CDR1 is SGHTA and CDR2 is FQGTGA in the germline V gene. The CDR3 has 13 amino acids.

This clone was counted a few times. The chain links TRBV5-5 to TRBJ2-6, with D possibly being TRBD1 (5 bases). Between the trimmed V and J ends, which lost 4 bases and 4 bases, there was a span of 18 bases. The germline V gene has CDR1 SGHKS and CDR2 YYEKEE (reference sequence). CDR3 size: 17 residues. DNA for the CDR3: TGTGCCAGCAGCGACACCAGGGTTCGCACGGGGGCCAACGTCCTGACTTTC. Translating it yields CASSDTRVRTGANVLTF. The full variable domain, rest sourced from reference TRBV5-5 and TRBJ2-6, is DAGVTQSPTHLIKTRGQQVTLRCSPISGHKSVSWYQQVLGQGPQFIFQYYEKEERGRGNFPDRFSARQFPNYSSELNVNALLLGDSALYLCASSDTRVRTGANVLTFGAGSRLTVL.

The gene calls are TRBV18 and TRBJ2-5, with TRBD1 matching over 12 bases. The V and J ends lost 3 bases and 3 bases, in that order; junction bases with no gene match: 2. The CDR3 totals 15 residues. CDR1 KGHSH and CDR2 LQKENI come from the germline V gene. The CDR3 sequence is CASSPGTGGEETQYF. CDR3 sequence (DNA): TGTGCCAGCTCACCCGGGACAGGGGGCGAAGAGACCCAGTACTTC.

This clone has just a few counts. This chain joins TRBV9 and TRBJ2-2, with 7 bases that match TRBD2. The CDR3 length is 15 residues. J gave up 4 bases and V 0 bases, and 3 bases lay outside the gene matches. Germline V gene sequence: CDR1 SGDLS, CDR2 YYNGEE. The CDR3: CASSVGGRVTGELFF. CDR3 in DNA: TGTGCCAGCAGCGTAGGAGGGAGGGTCACCGGGGAGCTGTTTTTT. Full variable domain (rest looked up from reference TRBV9 and TRBJ2-2): DSGVTQTPKHLITATGQRVTLRCSPRSGDLSVYWYQQSLDQGLQFLIQYYNGEERAKGNILERFSAQQFPDLHSELNLSSLELGDSALYFCASSVGGRVTGELFFGEGSRLTVL.